Presented here are 13 T cell receptor beta chains from one specimen sequenced in a study of blood T cell repertoires in COVID-19. This table comes from immunoSEQ multiplex PCR, and its TCRdb copy is limited to in-frame clones, with some not included. The table lists over 350,000 clones, roughly 89% of them singletons. The source material was PBMCs or T cells enriched from blood (not recorded which). The receptors stem from a woman aged 45-60 years who had recovered from COVID-19.

The rearrangement uses TRBV5-1 and TRBJ2-2; 9 bases are shared with TRBD1. V lost 5 bases, J lost 1 base, and 3 bases stayed unmatched. Germline assignment: CDR1 SGHRS and CDR2 YFSETQ. CDR3 size: 15 residues. The CDR3 sequence is CASRGTGMNTGELFF. The CDR3, as DNA: TGCGCCAGCAGGGGGACAGGGATGAACACCGGGGAGCTGTTTTTT. The full variable domain, its missing parts supplied by reference TRBV5-1 and TRBJ2-2, is KAGVTQTPRYLIKTRGQQVTLSCSPISGHRSVSWYQQTPGQGLQFLFEYFSETQRNKGNFPGRFSGRQFSNSRSEMNVSTLELGDSALYLCASRGTGMNTGELFFGEGSRLTVL.

The chain joins TRBV27 to TRBJ2-3; 9 bases fit TRBD2. Per the germline V gene, CDR1 is MNHEY and CDR2 is SMNVEV (reference sequence). Unmatched junction bases numbered 9, after V lost 10 bases and J lost 4 bases. There are 14 residues in the CDR3. The CDR3 sequence: CAIKPGLASDTQYF. The CDR3 DNA is TGTGCCATAAAACCGGGACTAGCATCAGATACGCAGTATTTT.

The chain couples TRBV28 to TRBJ2-5; no clear D gene. CDR1 and CDR2 from the germline V gene are MDHEN and SYDVKM. V was trimmed by 2 bases and J by 1 base, leaving 11 bases between them. The CDR3 runs 15 residues. CDR3 protein: CASSLVLASQETQYF. The CDR3 DNA reads as TGTGCCAGCAGTTTAGTGTTAGCCAGCCAAGAGACCCAGTACTTC.

The chain has TRBV12-3 or TRBV12-4 and TRBJ1-2; perhaps TRBD1 as D (6 bases). Trimming took 6 bases from V and 6 from J, leaving 11 bases between them. This CDR3 has 12 amino acids. In DNA, the CDR3 is TGTGCCAGCAGCTACAGGGTAAATGGCTACACCTTC. Translation gives CASSYRVNGYTF.

The chain links TRBV2 to TRBJ2-2, with 7 bases that match TRBD1. Germline trimming cut 8 bases from V and 3 bases from J; bases unmatched to any gene: 6. The CDR3 extends over 14 amino acids. Germline loops: CDR1 SNHLY, CDR2 FYNNEI. CDR3 protein: CASSGTDYTGELFF. CDR3 nucleotide sequence: TGTGCCAGCTCCGGGACAGACTACACCGGGGAGCTGTTTTTT.

This chain links TRBV21-1 with TRBJ1-5; TRBD1, the table's D call, lacks a check against the DNA. TRBV21-1 is labeled a pseudogene. The CDR3 spans 16 residues. The CDR3 DNA reads as TGTGCCAGCAGCAAAGTTCACAGGGGGCTCGGTCAGCCCCAGCATTTT. This codes for CASSKVHRGLGQPQHF.

The chain joins TRBV7-9 to TRBJ2-7, with a weak D call TRBD2 (5 bases). The CDR3 covers 14 residues. CDR1 is SEHNR, CDR2 FQNEAQ, per germline (reference sequence). The V end lost 4 bases, the J end lost 2 bases, and 12 bases lay between the germline ends. The CDR3 nucleotides are TGTGCCAGCAGCTCAAACGGACTTACCTACGAGCAGTACTTC. The encoded protein is CASSSNGLTYEQYF. The full variable domain, its missing parts supplied by reference TRBV7-9 and TRBJ2-7, is DTGVSQNPRHKITKRGQNVTFRCDPISEHNRLYWYRQTLGQGPEFLTYFQNEAQLEKSRLLSDRFSAERPKGSFSTLEIQRTEQGDSAMYLCASSSNGLTYEQYFGPGTRLTVT.

The J gene is TRBJ1-2, the V gene TRBV28; no firm D call. CDR1 is MDHEN and CDR2 is SYDVKM in the germline V gene. With 10 bases removed from V and 6 bases from J, the gap between germline ends came to 21 bases. The CDR3 spans 14 residues. The CDR3 DNA is TGTGCCACCAAAATTCCCCCCCCTAGGCATGGCTACACCTTC. It yields the protein CATKIPPPRHGYTF.

The chain carries TRBV4-1 and TRBJ1-2; TRBD1 is a possible D gene (6 bases). Germline CDR1 and CDR2: MGHRA and YSYEKL. The length of the CDR3 is 14 residues. The V end lost 2 bases, the J end lost 0 bases, and 7 bases lay between the germline ends. DNA for the CDR3: TGCGCCAGCAGCCAACGGACAGCTAACTATGGCTACACCTTC. This sequence encodes CASSQRTANYGYTF.

The count of this clone is one. The V gene is TRBV7-8, the J gene TRBJ1-1; 8 nucleotides line up with TRBD1. Germline CDR1 and CDR2: SGHVS and FQNEAQ. This CDR3 has 14 residues. The J segment lost 2 bases and the V segment lost 5 bases, leaving 4 bases of the junction unmatched. CDR3 nucleotides: TGTGCCAGCAGCGTTGACAGGGGAAACACTGAAGCTTTCTTT. Amino acids: CASSVDRGNTEAFF.

This clone was seen just once. This chain joins TRBV19 and TRBJ2-5; D is perhaps TRBD2 (6 bases). V lost 2 bases, J lost 5 bases, and 15 bases lay in between. The germline V gene has CDR1 LNHDA and CDR2 SQIVND (reference sequence). The CDR3 extends over 15 amino acids. In DNA form, the CDR3 reads TGTGCCAGTAGTATAAACGGGGGAGGATGGGAGACCCAGTACTTC. It yields the protein CASSINGGGWETQYF.

This clone was found a few times. DNA of the CDR3: TGTGCCAGCAGCCCGCAGGGTCCAGATACGCAGTATTTT. Protein product: CASSPQGPDTQYF. V is TRBV7-3 and J is TRBJ2-3; TRBD1 might be the D (5 bases). V was trimmed by 5 bases and J by 4 bases, leaving 10 bases between them. CDR3 length: 13 amino acids. Germline CDR1 is SGHTA and CDR2 is FQGTGA.

With regard to this clone: Other DNA sequences in the sample encode the same CDR3. The chain combines TRBV4-3 with TRBJ1-4; D is uncertain. Trimming shortened V by 0 bases and J by 0 bases, and 8 bases separated the two germline ends. Germline values: CDR1 LGHNA, CDR2 YSLEER. The CDR3 runs to 16 residues. CDR3 sequence: CASSQDPGSTNEKLFF. As DNA, the CDR3 is TGCGCCAGCAGCCAAGATCCCGGTTCAACTAATGAAAAACTGTTTTTT.